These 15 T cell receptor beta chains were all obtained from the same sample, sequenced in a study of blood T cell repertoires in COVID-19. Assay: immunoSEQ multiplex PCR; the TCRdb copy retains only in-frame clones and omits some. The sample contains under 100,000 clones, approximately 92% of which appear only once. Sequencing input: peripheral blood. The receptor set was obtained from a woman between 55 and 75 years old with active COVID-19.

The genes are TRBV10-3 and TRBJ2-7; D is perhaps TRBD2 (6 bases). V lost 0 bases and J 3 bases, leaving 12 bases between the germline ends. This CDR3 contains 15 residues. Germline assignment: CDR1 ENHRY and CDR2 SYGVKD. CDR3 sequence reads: CAISESSGDIYEQYF. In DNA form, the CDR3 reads TGTGCCATCAGTGAGTCTAGCGGCGACATCTACGAGCAGTACTTC.

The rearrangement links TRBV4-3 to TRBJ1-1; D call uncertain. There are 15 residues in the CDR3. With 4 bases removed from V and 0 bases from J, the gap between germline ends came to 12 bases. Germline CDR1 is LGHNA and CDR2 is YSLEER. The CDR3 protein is CASSPNAVMNTEAFF. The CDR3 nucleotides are TGCGCCAGCAGCCCAAACGCAGTAATGAACACTGAAGCTTTCTTT.

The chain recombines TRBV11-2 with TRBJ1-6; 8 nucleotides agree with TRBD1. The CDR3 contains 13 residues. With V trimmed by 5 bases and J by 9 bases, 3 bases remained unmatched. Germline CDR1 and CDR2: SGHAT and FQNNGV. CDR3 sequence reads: CASSLDRVSPLHF. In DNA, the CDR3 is TGTGCCAGCAGCCTGGACAGGGTTTCACCCCTCCACTTT.

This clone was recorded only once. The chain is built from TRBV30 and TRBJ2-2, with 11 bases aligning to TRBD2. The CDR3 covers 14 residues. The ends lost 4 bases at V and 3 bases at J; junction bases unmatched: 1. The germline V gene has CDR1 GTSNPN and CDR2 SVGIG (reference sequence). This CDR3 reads CAWTSGRHTGELFF. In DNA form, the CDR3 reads TGTGCCTGGACTAGCGGGAGGCACACCGGGGAGCTGTTTTTT.

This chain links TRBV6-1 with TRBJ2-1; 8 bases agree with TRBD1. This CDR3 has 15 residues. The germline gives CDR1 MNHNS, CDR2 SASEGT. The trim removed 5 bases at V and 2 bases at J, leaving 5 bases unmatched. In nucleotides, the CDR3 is TGTGCCAGCAGTTCTACAGGGGGAACCTACAATGAGCAGTTCTTC. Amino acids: CASSSTGGTYNEQFF.

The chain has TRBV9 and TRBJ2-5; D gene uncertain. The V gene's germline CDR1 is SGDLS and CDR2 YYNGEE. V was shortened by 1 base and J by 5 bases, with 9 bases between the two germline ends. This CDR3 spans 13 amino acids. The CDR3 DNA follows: TGTGCCAGCAGCGTACTGAGCGAGGAGACCCAGTACTTC. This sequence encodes CASSVLSEETQYF.

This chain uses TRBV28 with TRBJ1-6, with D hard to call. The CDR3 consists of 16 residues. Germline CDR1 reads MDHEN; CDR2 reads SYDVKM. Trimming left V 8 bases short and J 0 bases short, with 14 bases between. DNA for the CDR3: TGTGCCAGCCGGATGGGCCTGAGCTCCTATAATTCACCCCTCCACTTT. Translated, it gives CASRMGLSSYNSPLHF.

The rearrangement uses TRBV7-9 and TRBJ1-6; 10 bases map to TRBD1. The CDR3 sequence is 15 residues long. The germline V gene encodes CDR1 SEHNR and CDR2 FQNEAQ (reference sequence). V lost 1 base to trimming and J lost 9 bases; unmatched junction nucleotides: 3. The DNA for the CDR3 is TGTGCCAGCAGCTTAGAGACAGGGGGCAGTTCACCCCTCCACTTT. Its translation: CASSLETGGSSPLHF.

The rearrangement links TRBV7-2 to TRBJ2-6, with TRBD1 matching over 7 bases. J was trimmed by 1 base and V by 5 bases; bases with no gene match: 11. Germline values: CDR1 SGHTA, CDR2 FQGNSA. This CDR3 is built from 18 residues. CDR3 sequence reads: CASSPRQGPFSGANVLTF. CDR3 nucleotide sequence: TGTGCCAGCAGCCCGAGACAGGGTCCGTTTTCTGGGGCCAACGTCCTGACTTTC.

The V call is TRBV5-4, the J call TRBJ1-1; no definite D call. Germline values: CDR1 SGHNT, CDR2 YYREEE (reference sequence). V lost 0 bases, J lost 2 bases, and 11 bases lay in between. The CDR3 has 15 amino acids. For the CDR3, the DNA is TGTGCCAGCAGCTTGGGCTCGGTGATAAACACTGAAGCTTTCTTT. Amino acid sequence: CASSLGSVINTEAFF.

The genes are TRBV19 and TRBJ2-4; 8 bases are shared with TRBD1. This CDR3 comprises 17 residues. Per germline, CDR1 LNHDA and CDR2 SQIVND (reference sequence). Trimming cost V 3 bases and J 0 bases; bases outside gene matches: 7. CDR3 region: CASSILDRGSAKNIQYF. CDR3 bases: TGTGCCAGTAGTATTTTAGACAGGGGATCAGCCAAAAACATTCAGTACTTC.

CDR3 residues: CASSQRTAPDGYTF. The CDR3, as DNA: TGCGCCAGCAGCCAACGCACAGCCCCGGATGGCTACACCTTC. The rearrangement links TRBV4-1 to TRBJ1-2, with D unresolved. This CDR3 region has 14 residues. Germline values: CDR1 MGHRA, CDR2 YSYEKL. V was trimmed by 2 bases and J by 6 bases, leaving 13 bases between them.

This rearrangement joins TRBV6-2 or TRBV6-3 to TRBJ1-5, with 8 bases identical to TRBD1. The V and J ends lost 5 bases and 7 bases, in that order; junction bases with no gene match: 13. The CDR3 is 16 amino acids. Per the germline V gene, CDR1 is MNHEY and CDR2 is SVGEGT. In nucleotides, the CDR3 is TGTGCCAGCAGTCCCTTCCGGACAGGGATGACACAGCCCCAGCATTTT. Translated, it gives CASSPFRTGMTQPQHF.

The CDR3 coding sequence is TGTGCCAGCAGTTACGGCGGGCTACGAGGCAATCAGCCCCAGCATTTT. It yields the protein CASSYGGLRGNQPQHF. This chain connects TRBV6-2 or TRBV6-3 to TRBJ1-5; D ambiguous. Germline CDR1 is MNHEY and CDR2 is SVGEGT. CDR3 size: 16 residues. V was shortened by 2 bases and J by 2 bases, with 13 bases between the two germline ends.

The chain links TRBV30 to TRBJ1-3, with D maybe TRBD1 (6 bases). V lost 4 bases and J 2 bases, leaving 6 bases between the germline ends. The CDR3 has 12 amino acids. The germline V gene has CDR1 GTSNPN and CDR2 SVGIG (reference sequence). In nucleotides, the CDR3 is TGTGCCTGGAAGGGGGCTGGAAACACCATATATTTT. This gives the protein CAWKGAGNTIYF.